In this sample, the clone carrying this T cell receptor beta chain turned up a few times. Its antigen remains unknown. The junction departs from the called germline gene at one end, perhaps through a read error. Unique molecular identifiers were used in preparing the TCRbeta library. TCRdb re-called the PCR reads with MiXCR, one entry per CDR3 protein. This sample has 700,000 to 850,000 distinct CDR3 sequences, with around 15% found just once. These data belong to a study of T-cell reconstitution after alpha-beta-depleted transplantation in children. The CDR3 totals 13 residues. CDR1 and CDR2 from the germline V gene are LGHDT and YNNKEL (reference sequence). Study-level points and caveats: Newly generated T cells supplied most T-cell counts and diversity one year post-transplant.

The clonotype originates from a male patient younger than 18 who had a stem cell transplant for acute lymphoblastic leukemia, so the T cells may come from the graft donor. This specimen was PBMCs, mostly from graft donor cells, taken 360 days after TCRalphabeta/CD19-depleted stem cell transplant. The J gene is TRBJ1-6, the V gene TRBV3-1; D unresolved. Here the CDR3 reads CASTQVRNSPLHF. Here the CDR3 DNA reads TGTGCCAGCACCCAAGTGAGGAATTCACCCCTCCACTTT.